This T cell receptor (beta chain) emerged from a study of T cell changes during pregnancy in multiple sclerosis. The J segment lost 4 bases and the V segment lost 6 bases, leaving 9 bases of the junction unmatched. The CDR3 has 16 amino acids. Germline values: CDR1 SGHVS, CDR2 FQNEAQ. Repertoires were generated with immunoSEQ multiplex PCR, while TCRdb's copy carries only in-frame clones and drops some. The sample lists tens of thousands of clones; about 91% were seen once. Sequenced material: CD8+ T cells from peripheral blood mononuclear cells, taken after pregnancy. This sequence was found in a female donor with multiple sclerosis, enrolled in a pregnancy study. V and J are TRBV7-8 and TRBJ2-1; 10 bases line up with TRBD2. CDR3 region: CASRLLAGGPYNEQFF. Here the CDR3 DNA reads TGTGCCAGCAGATTGTTAGCGGGAGGCCCTTACAATGAGCAGTTCTTC.